This T cell receptor (beta chain) was identified during a study of post-analysis software for immune sequencing data. The CDR3 is made up of 13 amino acids. Germline V gene sequence: CDR1 PRHDT, CDR2 FYEKMQ (reference sequence). Trimming took 1 base from V and 10 from J, leaving 11 bases between them. Overall study results and limits: Compared with controls, patients had more of about 5 TRBV segments, including TRBV5-6, TRBV5-1 and TRBV20-1.

Sequencing libraries made from TCR beta cDNA carried unique molecular identifiers. Researchers reported around 510,000 cDNA molecules coming from approximately 1 to 10 million T cells. TCRdb recomputed calls from the PCR reads with MiXCR, one row per CDR3 protein. The data hold 700,000 to 900,000 distinct CDR3 sequences, with about half observed a single time. With respect to this clonotype: Its target is unknown.

The specimen was blood. This rearrangement joins TRBV13 to TRBJ2-1, with D perhaps matching TRBD1 (6 bases). The clonotype comes from a girl under 18 with multiple sclerosis. The CDR3 is CASSLVQGYEQFF. CDR3 bases: TGTGCCAGCAGCTTAGTACAGGGATACGAGCAGTTCTTC.